A selection of T cell receptor beta chains follows, all from one sample in a study of T cell responses to AZD1222 COVID-19 vaccine. Profiled with immunoSEQ multiplex PCR; TCRdb holds only in-frame clones, not every one. The sample gives about 120,000 clones, about 90% of which show up once; around 8% is in the top ten. The sequencing used peripheral blood, collected 28 days after the second AZD1222 dose. The source is an adult who received the AZD1222 COVID-19 vaccine. Both conserved end residues are trimmed from each CDR3. Each record gives: V gene, CDR3 protein.

>TRBV7-7
ASSLSWAEYNEQF
>TRBV6-5
ASSSPNSPLH
>TRBV28
ASSSVLVAF
>TRBV5-6
ASSEPTETFTDTQY
>TRBV29-1
SVEGQAYEQY
>TRBV15
ATSRDLGQGAHNEQF
>TRBV18
ASSQDTSPKSEQY
>TRBV5-1
ASRAQGSANYGYT
>TRBV5-4
ASSPLGIQETQY
>TRBV4-1
ASSYPPGQGNSGANVLT
>TRBV18
ASSPGQTLYGYT
>TRBV5-1
ASSLARELYEQY
>TRBV7-2
ASSLSMTGWSEAF
>TRBV20-1
SASALLTGAPDTQY
>TRBV5-6
ASSGRGTGFYSPLH
>TRBV28
ASSLGASSTGELF
>TRBV28
ASSLGSNQPQH
>TRBV7-2
ASSLARTNTGELF
>TRBV5-6
ASRPSGGPTNEQF
>TRBV24-1
ATSDLPGELF
>TRBV4-1
ASSQVGGGYT
>TRBV7-2
ASSPRDAPSTDTQY
>TRBV3-1/TRBV3-2
ASSQGQNSNQPQH
>TRBV24-1
ATSDSRTGDYGYT
>TRBV7-9
ASSLGGSYNSPLH
>TRBV19
ASSPLGGPDTEAF
>TRBV24-1
ATSDPQGAGQPQH
>TRBV28
ASSEGIHSPLH
>TRBV5-1
ASSLSLGAGQETQY
>TRBV6-1
ASSEWLAGVRYEQY
>TRBV12-3/TRBV12-4
ASRKRVNTEAF
>TRBV7-9
ASSLVEGSMTGELF
>TRBV7-9
ASSRLAGSYEQY
>TRBV28
ASSPLTGYT
>TRBV15
ATSRLQGLNTEAF
>TRBV10-2
ASSDLRDRASGYT
>TRBV4-1
ASSQGPAGGYNEQF
>TRBV3-1/TRBV3-2
ASSQDGSASGYNEQF
>TRBV19
ASSKVSGQGGQPQH
>TRBV7-2
ASVWGGPYNEQF
>TRBV10-1
ASRATVGTPLH
>TRBV6-2/TRBV6-3
ASSLTYEQY
>TRBV4-1
ASSHPLDTQY
>TRBV10-3
AISESGGALGTDTQY
>TRBV19
ASRSQGASNEQF
>TRBV5-1
ASSLEGLANEKLF
>TRBV11-2
ASSLYFGNTEAF
>TRBV7-2
ASSLAGRGETQY
>TRBV6-5
ASSSGMAYNSPLH
>TRBV14
ASSQRRSSYEQY
>TRBV13
ASSLEGALDTEAF